This T cell receptor beta chain was recorded in a study of blood T cell repertoires in COVID-19 (dated by TCRdb to about 2020). A note on the overall study: The collaborator samples originated in the United States, Italy and Spain and spanned the acute and convalescent phases of COVID-19. The prospective study material was composed of cDNA or gDNA derived from T cells, B-cell-depleted T cells, or PBMCs. Subjects who had been exposed to COVID-19, were actively infected with it, or had recovered from it provided the deeply sampled blood TCRbeta repertoires that made up the dataset. The repertoires were released in a freely available public database intended as a resource for research on the immune response to SARS-CoV-2. Samples were obtained from the ongoing ImmuneRACE study (first 160 participants) and from some 1,200 subjects provided by 6 global collaborators. Nearly every sample came with metadata listing a de-identified subject ID, COVID-19 status, age in years and sex. Where available, HLA class I and class II types were taken from metadata supplied by the sample provider and were not determined by assay-based typing. Study-wide conclusions, independent of this receptor: The quantity of clinical and demographic metadata differed by source and by participant and was supplied without curation.

The immunoSEQ Assay, a bias-controlled multiplex PCR, was used to amplify TCRbeta CDR3 regions from genomic DNA. The paper's data handling went like this. Within the assay, amplification of reference gene primers was used to estimate how many nucleated cells each sample contained. To quantify the absolute abundance of each unique TCRbeta CDR3 rearrangement, sequence reads were collapsed and filtered. For each sample, productive Simpson clonality was calculated as the square root of Simpson's diversity index across productive rearrangements. Drawn from immuneACCESS, this table holds only the in-frame rearrangements with V and J called that TCRdb kept. Clones are partly lost; checked studies trace under half to an unresolved V gene and leave the rest unexplained. That table is the source of V, J and clone size, and D and trimming were worked out from the DNA. The sample data list some 100,000 clones, and roughly nine tenths of these were observed just once. The ten largest clonotypes hold roughly 1.5% of the sample.

Each collaborating institution followed its own protocols to collect whole blood in K2EDTA tubes. Collaborator samples were shipped for TCRbeta analysis as frozen whole blood, isolated PBMCs, or DNA extracted from either sample type. The germline V gene supplies CDR1 SGHTA and CDR2 FQGNSA. Its CDR3 holds 14 amino acids, cysteine through phenylalanine. This entry keeps only the CDR3 DNA: 42 bases, framed from base 1. Between the V and J ends, shortened by 5 bases and 4 bases respectively, the junction contains 9 bases. In regard to this clone: Its binding antigen is unknown. No quality values exist for individual bases; no much larger clone is one base distant.

In this chain, TRBV7-2 is recombined with TRBJ2-6; the D gene is perhaps TRBD1, from 5 matching bases. Sample: peripheral blood. This sequence was found in a human donor with active COVID-19. The donor label of this sample is uncertain. The nucleotides read TGTGCCAGCAGCACAGGACACGGGGCCAACGTCCTGACTTTC. The translation is CASSTGHGANVLTF. With the rest looked up from the reference TRBV7-2 and TRBJ2-6 genes rather than sequenced, the full variable domain is GAGVSQSPSNKVTEKGKDVELRCDPISGHTALYWYRQSLGQGLEFLIYFQGNSAPDKSGLPSDRFSAERTGGSVSTLTIQRTQQEDSAVYLCASSTGHGANVLTFGAGSRLTVL.